The entry below gives a single T cell receptor beta chain sequence along with its context. Its antigen is unknown. From the 5' RACE reads, TCRdb called clonotypes with MiXCR, one entry per CDR3 protein. This table has roughly 42,000 distinct CDR3 sequences, around 28% appearing once. Study-level findings and limits: The larger cohort examined one V-J beta rearrangement, not whole repertoires. The TCR gene usage of tumor memory CD4+ T cells clustered together with blood and lymph node memory CD4+ cells and with lymph node naive CD4+ cells.

The receptor was derived from a female donor with breast cancer. Sample: tumor-infiltrating memory CD4+ T cells sorted from the breast tumor. Subset specified: memory CD4+ T cells, CD4+CD45RO+CD25-.

The CDR3 DNA reads as TGTGCCAGCAGGGTAGAAAGGGGCAATGAGCAGTTCTTC. The encoded protein is CASRVERGNEQFF. The V call is TRBV6-2 or TRBV6-3, the J call TRBJ2-1; D may be TRBD1 (5 bases). From germline, CDR1 is MNHEY and CDR2 SVGEGT. The V and J ends lost 6 bases and 6 bases respectively, with 12 bases between them. The CDR3 is 13 amino acids.